The 13 T cell receptor beta chains reported below all come from one sample, sequenced in a study of T cells in tuberculosis. Clones were read by immunoSEQ multiplex PCR, and TCRdb kept only the in-frame ones, dropping some. The table has fewer than 55,000 clones, roughly 96% seen once; the top ten hold about 1.5%. Specified time point: new active TB diagnosis, blood taken before or within 7 days of starting treatment. Sequencing used PBMCs, obtained at tuberculosis diagnosis. The receptors were gathered from an adult with tuberculosis.

The rearrangement joins TRBV29-1 to TRBJ2-1; D may be TRBD1 (6 bases). This CDR3 is 16 amino acids long. The V gene lost 0 bases and the J gene lost 3 bases, with 15 bases spanning the gap. Germline lookup yields CDR1 SQVTM and CDR2 ANQGSEA. CDR3 in amino acids: CSVEEGTRGIYNEQFF. The CDR3 DNA reads TGCAGCGTTGAAGAGGGGACAAGGGGGATCTACAATGAGCAGTTCTTC.

The chain couples TRBV4-3 to TRBJ1-1; D gene ambiguous. This CDR3 is 15 amino acids long. V gave up 0 bases and J gave up 0 bases, with 8 bases separating them. Germline assignment: CDR1 LGHNA and CDR2 YSLEER. This chain's CDR3 is CASSQDGLMNTEAFF. CDR3 sequence (DNA): TGCGCCAGCAGCCAAGATGGACTCATGAACACTGAAGCTTTCTTT.

The chain is built from TRBV7-4 and TRBJ2-7; 8 bases agree with TRBD2. The CDR3 consists of 15 residues. CDR1 and CDR2 (germline): SGHVT, SQSDAQ. Unmatched junction bases numbered 9, after V lost 5 bases and J lost 3 bases. CDR3 bases: TGTGCCAGCAGCGGGGTTCAGGGACTAGGCTACGAGCAGTACTTC. Encoded protein: CASSGVQGLGYEQYF.

A word on this clone: Sequence at one end of the junction differs from germline and may be a read error. The V gene is TRBV7-7, the J gene TRBJ2-2; D perhaps matches TRBD2 (6 bases). The CDR3 sequence is 16 residues long. CDR1 is SSHAT, CDR2 FNYEAQ, per germline (reference sequence). The CDR3 DNA reads TGTGCTAGCAGCGAAACGGAGGGCCTGGGCACCGGGGAGCTGTTTTTT. Amino acid sequence: CASSETEGLGTGELFF.

V usage is TRBV5-4 and J usage is TRBJ1-1; D not resolved. The CDR3 runs 14 residues. V was cut by 0 bases and J by 3 bases, with 9 bases left in between. Germline V gene lookup returns CDR1 SGHNT and CDR2 YYREEE (reference sequence). CDR3 region: CASSLEVRDTEAFF. CDR3 nucleotides: TGTGCCAGCAGCTTGGAAGTCCGGGACACTGAAGCTTTCTTT.

The rearrangement uses TRBV29-1 and TRBJ2-6; a possible D gene is TRBD1 (7 bases). V was trimmed by 6 bases and J by 0 bases, leaving 15 bases between them. The CDR3 has 16 amino acids. CDR1 SQVTM and CDR2 ANQGSEA come from the germline V gene. The CDR3 loop is CSVRRDSSSGANVLTF. The CDR3 coding sequence is TGCAGCGTCAGGAGGGACAGCAGCTCTGGGGCCAACGTCCTGACTTTC.

V usage is TRBV18 and J usage is TRBJ2-7; 11 bases fit TRBD1. Unmatched junction bases numbered 11, after V lost 2 bases and J lost 5 bases. This CDR3 region has 17 residues. CDR1 and CDR2 (germline): KGHSH, LQKENI. This CDR3 is CASSPSGTGGPFDEQYF. As DNA, the CDR3 is TGTGCCAGCTCACCATCCGGGACAGGGGGTCCCTTCGACGAGCAGTACTTC.

The chain couples TRBV13 to TRBJ2-5, with 8 bases fitting TRBD1. Per the germline V gene, CDR1 is PRHDT and CDR2 is FYEKMQ (reference sequence). This CDR3 comprises 13 residues. The V gene end was trimmed by 5 bases and the J gene end by 5 bases; junction bases not matched to a gene: 4. In nucleotides, the CDR3 is TGTGCCAGCAGCGCGGACAGGGCGGAGACCCAGTACTTC. It specifies CASSADRAETQYF.

This chain's CDR3 is CASSYTGGQYEQYF. The CDR3 DNA reads as TGTGCCAGCAGTTATACAGGGGGACAATACGAGCAGTACTTC. This chain uses TRBV5-5 with TRBJ2-7, with 8 bases identical to TRBD1. Germline loops: CDR1 SGHKS, CDR2 YYEKEE (reference sequence). This CDR3 spans 14 amino acids. V was pared by 5 bases and J by 4 bases, with 8 bases of the junction left unmatched.

This clone was counted only a few times. This rearrangement joins TRBV30 to TRBJ2-1, with 13 bases fitting TRBD2. CDR1 and CDR2 from the germline V gene are GTSNPN and SVGIG (reference sequence). The CDR3 has 14 amino acids. Trimming removed 3 bases from V and 7 bases from J; junction bases left unmatched: 3. CDR3 region: CAWRQGLAGNEQFF. The CDR3 coding sequence is TGTGCCTGGAGGCAGGGACTAGCGGGGAATGAGCAGTTCTTC.

The chain couples TRBV5-1 to TRBJ2-3, with TRBD2 matching over 8 bases. The CDR3 is 15 residues long. The germline CDR1 and CDR2 sequences are SGHRS and YFSETQ. Trimming removed 1 base from V and 6 bases from J; junction bases left unmatched: 7. CDR3 nucleotides: TGCGCCAGCAGCTTGCTAGCGGGCCGGGCGGATACGCAGTATTTT. Translated, it gives CASSLLAGRADTQYF. The variable domain in full, completed from reference TRBV5-1 and TRBJ2-3, reads KAGVTQTPRYLIKTRGQQVTLSCSPISGHRSVSWYQQTPGQGLQFLFEYFSETQRNKGNFPGRFSGRQFSNSRSEMNVSTLELGDSALYLCASSLLAGRADTQYFGPGTRLTVL.

The genes are TRBV7-9 and TRBJ2-7; no clear D gene. CDR1 is SEHNR and CDR2 is FQNEAQ in the germline V gene (reference sequence). The germline V and J ends were trimmed by 4 bases and 0 bases, with 16 bases remaining between them. The CDR3 loop spans 16 amino acids. This CDR3 reads CASSSSPQETSYEQYF. CDR3 in DNA: TGTGCCAGCAGCTCCAGTCCCCAGGAAACCTCCTACGAGCAGTACTTC.

The J gene is TRBJ2-1, the V gene TRBV30; 8 positions match TRBD2. Germline values: CDR1 GTSNPN, CDR2 SVGIG (reference sequence). The CDR3 totals 12 residues. Trimming at V came to 2 bases and at J to 10 bases, leaving 4 bases not matched to a gene. The CDR3 DNA sequence: TGTGCCTGGAGTCGGGGGGGTTTCGAGCAGTTCTTC. It codes for CAWSRGGFEQFF. Supplemented by reference TRBV30 and TRBJ2-1, the full variable domain reads SQTIHQWPATLVQPVGSPLSLECTVEGTSNPNLYWYRQAAGRGLQLLFYSVGIGQISSEVPQNLSASRPQDRQFILSSKKLLLSDSGFYLCAWSRGGFEQFFGPGTRLTVL.